This TCR beta chain was profiled in a study of patients and donors after allogeneic stem cell transplantation. TCRdb re-analysed the RT-PCR reads in MiXCR, keeping a single row per CDR3 protein. Found here are about 31,000 distinct CDR3 sequences, 6.8% of them singletons; the top ten hold about a third. Germline loops: CDR1 DFQATT, CDR2 SNEGSKA (reference sequence). The V segment lost 5 bases and the J segment 1 base; nucleotides outside the gene matches: 8. The CDR3 length is 15 residues. Sequenced: blood, either unsorted or a sorted T cell fraction (not recorded which). The J gene is TRBJ2-1, the V gene TRBV20-1; 7 nucleotides agree with TRBD1. The sequence was collected from a human donor who was either an allogeneic HSCT recipient or a stem cell or donor lymphocyte infusion donor (not recorded which). It is not recorded whose cells these are; they may come from a transplant donor. CDR3 in DNA: TGCAGTGCTGGGAACAGGGGAAGGTCCTACAATGAGCAGTTCTTC. This gives the protein CSAGNRGRSYNEQFF.